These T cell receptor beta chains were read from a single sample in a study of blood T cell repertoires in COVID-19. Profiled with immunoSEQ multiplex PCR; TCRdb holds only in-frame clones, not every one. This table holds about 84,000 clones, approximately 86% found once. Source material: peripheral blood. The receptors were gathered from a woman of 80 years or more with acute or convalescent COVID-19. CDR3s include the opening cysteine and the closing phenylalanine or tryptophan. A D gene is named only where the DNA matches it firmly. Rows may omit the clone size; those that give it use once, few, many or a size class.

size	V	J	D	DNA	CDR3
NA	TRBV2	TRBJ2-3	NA	TGTGCCAGCCGGCGGGCGGCTAGCACAGATACGCAGTATTTT	CASRRAASTDTQYF
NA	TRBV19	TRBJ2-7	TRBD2	TGTGCCAGTATTGGGGAGGGTCCCTACGAGCAGTACTTC	CASIGEGPYEQYF
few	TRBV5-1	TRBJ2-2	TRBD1	TGCGCCAGCGCCGGGACAGGGTTTCCCGGGGAGCTGTTTTTT	CASAGTGFPGELFF
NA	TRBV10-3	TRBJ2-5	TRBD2	TGTGCCATCAGTGAGACGAGGGAGGGAGGCGAGACCCAGTACTTC	CAISETREGGETQYF
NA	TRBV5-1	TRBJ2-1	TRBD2	TGCGCCAGCAGCTTGGAAGGAGCGGGAGGGCGGGAGCAGTTCTTC	CASSLEGAGGREQFF
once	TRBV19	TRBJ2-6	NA	TGTGCCAGTAGTATTCTTGCGGCAGCTGGGGCCAACGTCCTGACTTTC	CASSILAAAGANVLTF
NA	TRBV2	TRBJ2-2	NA	TGTGCCAGCAGCCCCTTGGACATTCCCACCGGGGAGCTGTTTTTT	CASSPLDIPTGELFF
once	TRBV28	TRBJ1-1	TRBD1	TGTGCCAGCAGTTTTGGGCAGGGGGGCACTGAAGCTTTCTTT	CASSFGQGGTEAFF
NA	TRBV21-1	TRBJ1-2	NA	TGTGCCAGCAGGGACAGGGTAAGCTATGGCTACACCTTC	CASRDRVSYGYTF
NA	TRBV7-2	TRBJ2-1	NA	TGTGCCAGCAGGGACGGCGGGTCTGCCTACAATGAGCAGTTCTTC	CASRDGGSAYNEQFF
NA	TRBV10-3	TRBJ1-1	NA	TGTGCCATCAGCCGGACAGTGAACACTGAAGCTTTCTTT	CAISRTVNTEAFF
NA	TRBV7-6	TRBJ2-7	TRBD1	TGTGCCAGCAGCTCCGGGACAGGGTCCTACGAGCAGTACTTC	CASSSGTGSYEQYF
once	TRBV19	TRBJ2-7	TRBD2	TGTGCCAGTAGCATAGCGGGAGGGCCTAGCGAGCAGTACTTC	CASSIAGGPSEQYF
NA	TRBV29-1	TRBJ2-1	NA	TGCAGCGTTGTCCCATCCCACAATGAGCAGTTCTTC	CSVVPSHNEQFF
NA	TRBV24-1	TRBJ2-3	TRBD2	TGTGCCACCAGTGACTGGACTAGCGGGGCCCCAGATACGCAGTATTTT	CATSDWTSGAPDTQYF
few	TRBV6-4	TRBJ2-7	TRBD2	TGTGCCAGCAGTGGGAGCGGGAGGGGAACCTACGAGCAGTACTTC	CASSGSGRGTYEQYF
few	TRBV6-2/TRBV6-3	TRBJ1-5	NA	TGTGCCAGCAGTCACAGGGTGGGATATAGCAATCAGCCCCAGCATTTT	CASSHRVGYSNQPQHF
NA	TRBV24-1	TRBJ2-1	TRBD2	TGTGCCACCAGTGATGATAGGACTAGCGGGAGGTTCAATGAGCAGTTCTTC	CATSDDRTSGRFNEQFF
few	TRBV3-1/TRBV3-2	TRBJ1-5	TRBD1	TGTGCCAGCAGCCAAGGTTCCCAGGGGGGCAATCAGCCCCAGCATTTT	CASSQGSQGGNQPQHF
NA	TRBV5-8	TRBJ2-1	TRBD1	TGTGCCAGCAGACCGGACAGGGAGGATGAGCAGTTCTTC	CASRPDREDEQFF
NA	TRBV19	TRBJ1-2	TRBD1	TGTGCCAGCTTTCCGGGGACAGGGCTCTATGGCTACACCTTC	CASFPGTGLYGYTF
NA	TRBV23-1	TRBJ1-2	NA	TGCGCCAGCAGTCAACTTGTGGAGATAAATGGGTATGGCTACACCTTC	CASSQLVEINGYGYTF
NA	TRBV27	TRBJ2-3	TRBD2	TGTGCCAGCAGTCTCTCTAGCGGAGGTAGCACAGATACGCAGTATTTT	CASSLSSGGSTDTQYF
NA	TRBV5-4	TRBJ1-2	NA	TGTGCCAGCAGCTTTAGGGGGGGTAACTATGGCTACACCTTC	CASSFRGGNYGYTF
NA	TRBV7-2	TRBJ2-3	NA	TGTGCCAGCAGCCTCTTAGCGGATACGCAGTATTTT	CASSLLADTQYF
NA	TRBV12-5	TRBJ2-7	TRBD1	TGTGCTAGTGGTTTGCTACGGACAGGGGCGGGACCTAACGAGCAGTACTTC	CASGLLRTGAGPNEQYF
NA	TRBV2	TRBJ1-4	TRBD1	TGTGCCAGCAGTGCAGACAGGGTTACTAATGAAAAACTGTTTTTT	CASSADRVTNEKLFF